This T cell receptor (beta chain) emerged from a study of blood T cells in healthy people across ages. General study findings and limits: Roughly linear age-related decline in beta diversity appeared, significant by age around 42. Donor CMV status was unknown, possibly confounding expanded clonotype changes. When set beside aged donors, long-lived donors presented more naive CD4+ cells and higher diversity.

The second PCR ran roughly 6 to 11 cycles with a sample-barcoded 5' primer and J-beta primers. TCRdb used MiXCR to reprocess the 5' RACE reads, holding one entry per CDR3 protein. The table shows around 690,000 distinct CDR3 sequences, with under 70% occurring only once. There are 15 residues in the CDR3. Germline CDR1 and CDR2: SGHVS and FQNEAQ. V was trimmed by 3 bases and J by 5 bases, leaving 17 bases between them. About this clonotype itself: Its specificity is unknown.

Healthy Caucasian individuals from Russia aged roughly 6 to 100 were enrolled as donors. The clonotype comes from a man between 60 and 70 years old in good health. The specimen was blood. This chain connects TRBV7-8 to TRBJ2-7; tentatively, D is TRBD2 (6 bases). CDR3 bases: TGTGCCAGCAGCTTGGCGGGGCCACGGGCGGACGAGCAGTACTTC. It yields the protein CASSLAGPRADEQYF.